This T cell receptor beta chain was sequenced in a study of HIV-infected children after antiretroviral therapy interruption. The TCR library was built from RNA with a 3' RACE protocol and unique molecular identifiers. TCRdb processed the 3' RACE reads anew with MiXCR; each CDR3 protein has one entry. The sample carries 14,000 to 15,000 distinct CDR3 sequences, around 3.4% recorded once. This CDR3 has 17 amino acids. With V trimmed by 4 bases and J by 0 bases, 6 bases remained unmatched. Germline loops: CDR1 SEHNR, CDR2 FQNEAQ (reference sequence). The table lists this clonotype with many counts. Treatment: PENTA 11 planned treatment interruption arm or continuous ART arm.

The origin of this receptor is a pool of human donors with HIV. The chain links TRBV7-9 to TRBJ2-3, with 11 bases lining up with TRBD2. The sample here was CD45RO+ CD8+ T cells from PBMCs, pooled from several time points, taken from a donor given antiretroviral therapy, either interrupted or continuous. The subset here: memory CD8+ CD45RO+ CD45RA- T cells. The CDR3: CASSSMTSGASTDTQYF. The CDR3 DNA reads as TGTGCCAGCAGCTCCATGACTAGCGGGGCTAGCACAGATACGCAGTATTTT.